This T cell receptor (beta chain) is drawn from a study of blood T cell repertoires in COVID-19. Background on the study: Researchers got acute and convalescent COVID-19 samples from the United States, Italy and Spain. PBMCs, B-cell-depleted T cells, or T cells were the source of the cDNA or gDNA that made up the material.

Original methodology: Scientists estimated how many nucleated cells there were by amplifying reference gene primers. The protocol was immunoSEQ multiplex PCR, while the TCRdb copy is restricted to in-frame clones and leaves out a portion. V and J calls and clone size are copied from that table; D and trimming were computed from the DNA. The data hold more than 20,000 clones, with 85% to 90% observed a single time. V dropped 1 base and J dropped 1 base, with 7 bases sitting between them. Germline values: CDR1 LGHDT, CDR2 YNNKEL (reference sequence). The length of the CDR3 is 14 residues. The chain combines TRBV3-1 (or the pseudogene TRBV3-2) with TRBJ1-1; no definite D call. Specimen: peripheral blood. The source is a woman in her fifties or sixties with active COVID-19. The CDR3 here is CASSQVGGNTEAFF. Here the CDR3 DNA reads TGTGCCAGCAGCCAAGTCGGCGGGAACACTGAAGCTTTCTTT.